Following are 25 T cell receptor beta chains from one sample sequenced in a study of cytomegalovirus exposure and HLA in healthy donors. Researchers ran the PCR with 60 Vbeta and 13 Jbeta primers. Profiled with immunoSEQ multiplex PCR; TCRdb holds only in-frame clones, not every one. Of 80,000 to 100,000 clones listed, about 69% are singletons. The sequenced material came from PBMCs. These receptor sequences come from a woman between 18 and 30 years old in good health and CMV-seropositive.

This clone came up a few times. The chain joins TRBV6-4 to TRBJ2-1, with D maybe TRBD1 (5 bases). The V end was cut by 7 bases, the J end by 6 bases, with 10 bases between. CDR1 is MRHNA and CDR2 is SNTAGT in the germline V gene. This CDR3 spans 12 amino acids. The CDR3 coding sequence is TGTGCCAGCAATGGCAGGGTCAATGAGCAGTTCTTC. Translation: CASNGRVNEQFF.

The J gene is TRBJ2-2, the V gene TRBV30, with 7 bases matching TRBD2. Losses at the gene ends were 7 bases for V and 5 bases for J; bases not matched to a gene: 13. This CDR3 is 15 amino acids long. Germline V gene lookup returns CDR1 GTSNPN and CDR2 SVGIG (reference sequence). CDR3: CAYLPASGKTGELFF. DNA for the CDR3: TGTGCCTACTTACCGGCTAGCGGAAAAACCGGGGAGCTGTTTTTT.

The rearrangement links TRBV21-1 to TRBJ1-5. TRBV21-1 is a known pseudogene. CDR3 length: 18 amino acids. CDR3 bases: TGTGCCAGCAGCAAAGCGCGGTCTAGGAGACTAAGCGATCAGCCCCAGCATTTT. This gives the protein CASSKARSRRLSDQPQHF.

The chain employs TRBV5-5 and TRBJ2-3, with TRBD2 identical over 8 bases. Germline-derived CDR1 and CDR2 are SGHKS and YYEKEE (reference sequence). The CDR3 has 12 amino acids. Trimming removed 3 bases from V and 14 bases from J; junction bases left unmatched: 8. CDR3 nucleotides: TGTGCCAGCAGCTCCCTGACTAGCGTGACGTATTTT. Amino acid sequence: CASSSLTSVTYF.

This clone was seen more than once but under ten times. The chain couples TRBV7-2 to TRBJ1-2, with D unclear. Trimming removed 5 bases at V and 3 bases at J, with 13 bases between. CDR3 length equals 14 residues. Germline lookup yields CDR1 SGHTA and CDR2 FQGNSA. In DNA, the CDR3 is TGTGCCAGCAGCCCTCGAGGAGCCGACTATGGCTACACCTTC. Translation gives CASSPRGADYGYTF.

V usage is TRBV7-9 and J usage is TRBJ2-7, with 11 bases fitting TRBD2. Germline assignment: CDR1 SEHNR and CDR2 FQNEAQ (reference sequence). The CDR3 length is 15 residues. The V gene end was trimmed by 5 bases and the J gene end by 7 bases; junction bases not matched to a gene: 10. The CDR3 DNA sequence: TGTGCCAGCAGCGGGGAGACTAGCGGGATCCGGGAGCAGTACTTC. Amino acid sequence: CASSGETSGIREQYF. Full variable domain (remainder filled in from reference TRBV7-9 and TRBJ2-7): DTGVSQNPRHKITKRGQNVTFRCDPISEHNRLYWYRQTLGQGPEFLTYFQNEAQLEKSRLLSDRFSAERPKGSFSTLEIQRTEQGDSAMYLCASSGETSGIREQYFGPGTRLTVT.

This clone came up a few times. This sequence joins TRBV7-2 and TRBJ2-6; 7 bases are a match to TRBD1. The V and J ends lost 5 bases and 4 bases, in that order; junction bases with no gene match: 5. The CDR3 runs to 15 residues. Per the germline V gene, CDR1 is SGHTA and CDR2 is FQGNSA. The CDR3 DNA reads TGTGCCAGCAGCAGGGACAGCACCGGGGCCAACGTCCTGACTTTC. Protein sequence: CASSRDSTGANVLTF.

There are a few counts of this clone. The chain uses TRBV27 and TRBJ1-1; D is undetermined. Germline V gene sequence: CDR1 MNHEY, CDR2 SMNVEV (reference sequence). This CDR3 spans 14 amino acids. Trimming removed 8 bases from V and 0 bases from J, with 13 bases in between. CDR3 region: CASSNSRMNTEAFF. The DNA of the CDR3 is TGTGCCAGCTCTAACAGCCGAATGAACACTGAAGCTTTCTTT.

This clone was seen only once. One junction end does not reproduce the germline sequence, and a read error may be involved. At the DNA level, this CDR3 is encoded by other sequences in the same sample as well. The chain has TRBV28 and TRBJ1-1; the match to TRBD1 covers 10 bases. The CDR3 is made up of 17 amino acids. The germline V gene has CDR1 MDHEN and CDR2 SYDVKM. CDR3 coding DNA: TGTGCCAGCAGTTTCCCGACAGGGGGCCTACTGAACACCGAAGCTTTCTTT. Translating gives CASSFPTGGLLNTEAFF.

This rearrangement joins TRBV2 to TRBJ1-1; a weak D match, TRBD1 (5 bases). Germline values: CDR1 SNHLY, CDR2 FYNNEI. With 6 bases removed from V and 4 bases from J, the gap between germline ends came to 15 bases. The CDR3 spans 14 residues. As DNA, the CDR3 is TGTGCCAGCAGAGGGGACTCTAAGTCCACTGAAGCTTTCTTT. This translates into CASRGDSKSTEAFF.

This chain joins TRBV10-3 and TRBJ2-7; unclear D gene. CDR1 is ENHRY, CDR2 SYGVKD, per germline. V was clipped by 10 bases and J by 3 bases, with 13 bases between them. This CDR3 is 12 amino acids long. The CDR3 DNA follows: TGTGCCACCGGAGTACCTTACTACGAGCAGTACTTC. This sequence encodes CATGVPYYEQYF.

The CDR3 reads CASNPSGIGETQYF. As DNA, the CDR3 is TGCGCCAGCAACCCTAGCGGGATTGGGGAGACCCAGTACTTC. The V gene is TRBV5-1, the J gene TRBJ2-5; TRBD2 agrees at 9 bases. Germline CDR1 reads SGHRS; CDR2 reads YFSETQ. The V segment lost 6 bases and the J segment 5 bases; nucleotides outside the gene matches: 8. This CDR3 contains 14 residues.

The gene calls are TRBV6-1 and TRBJ1-2; 9 bases map to TRBD1. V was clipped by 4 bases and J by 8 bases; unmatched bases: 5. The CDR3 consists of 13 residues. From germline, CDR1 is MNHNS and CDR2 SASEGT. The DNA for the CDR3 is TGTGCCAGCAGTGGTTGGACAGGGGAAGGCTACACCTTC. It is translated as CASSGWTGEGYTF.

A single count supports this clone. Other DNA sequences in the same sample also yield this CDR3. V usage is TRBV9 and J usage is TRBJ2-7; tentative D call: TRBD1 (6 bases). The CDR3 is 12 amino acids. With 0 bases removed from V and 6 bases from J, the gap between germline ends came to 7 bases. CDR1 and CDR2 (germline): SGDLS, YYNGEE. This chain's CDR3 is CASSVGGGEQYF. CDR3 nucleotides: TGTGCCAGCAGCGTAGGAGGGGGCGAGCAGTACTTC.

This clone was counted a single time. The genes are TRBV4-3 and TRBJ2-1; no clear D gene. The CDR3 runs 13 residues. V was trimmed by 1 base and J by 7 bases, leaving 8 bases between them. Germline V gene lookup returns CDR1 LGHNA and CDR2 YSLEER. CDR3 coding DNA: TGCGCCAGCAGCCAAGGAGTTTTAAATGAGCAGTTCTTC. This translates into CASSQGVLNEQFF.

V gene TRBV28 combines with J gene TRBJ2-5; 7 nucleotides align to TRBD1. The CDR3 is 14 residues long. Germline assignment: CDR1 MDHEN and CDR2 SYDVKM. After removal of 7 bases from V and 5 bases from J, the junction contained 10 bases not matched to a gene. DNA for the CDR3: TGTGCCAGCACCGAAGGACAGGTAGATGAGACCCAGTACTTC. Its protein product is CASTEGQVDETQYF.

This chain joins TRBV28 and TRBJ2-3; tentative D call: TRBD1 (5 bases). Germline CDR1 and CDR2: MDHEN and SYDVKM. V was shortened by 1 base and J by 1 base, with 9 bases between the two germline ends. This CDR3 spans 15 amino acids. CDR3 nucleotides: TGTGCCAGCAGTTTATCAGGGTGGGGCACAGATACGCAGTATTTT. Translation gives CASSLSGWGTDTQYF.

CDR3 amino acids: CASSYFRDTEAFF. CDR3 sequence (DNA): TGTGCCAGCAGTTATTTCAGGGACACTGAAGCTTTCTTT. The genes are TRBV6-6 and TRBJ1-1; tentative D call: TRBD1 (5 bases). With 3 bases removed from V and 3 bases from J, the gap between germline ends came to 8 bases. There are 13 residues in the CDR3. Germline CDR1 MNHNY, CDR2 SVGAGI (reference sequence).

This clone was counted a single time. The chain employs TRBV5-1 and TRBJ2-3; TRBD2 aligns across 7 bases. The germline CDR1 and CDR2 sequences are SGHRS and YFSETQ. J gave up 8 bases and V 4 bases, and 13 bases lay outside the gene matches. The CDR3 has 15 residues. For the CDR3, the DNA is TGCGCCAGCAGCAGGGAGCGGGTCCCTAGCGGTACGCAGTATTTT. It yields the protein CASSRERVPSGTQYF.

J is TRBJ1-6 and V is TRBV6-1; D is unresolved. This CDR3 comprises 17 residues. The V end was cut by 0 bases, the J end by 0 bases, with 9 bases between. Germline V gene lookup returns CDR1 MNHNS and CDR2 SASEGT. The CDR3 DNA reads as TGTGCCAGCAGTGAAGCGAGAGGGAGCTCCTATAATTCACCCCTCCACTTT. This codes for CASSEARGSSYNSPLHF.

The chain carries TRBV9 and TRBJ1-6; D uncertain. The CDR3 is made up of 15 amino acids. The V and J ends lost 0 bases and 6 bases respectively, with 10 bases between them. The V gene's germline CDR1 is SGDLS and CDR2 YYNGEE. The CDR3: CASSVGVRSNSPLHF. DNA of the CDR3: TGTGCCAGCAGCGTAGGAGTCAGGTCTAATTCACCCCTCCACTTT.

This sequence joins TRBV5-1 and TRBJ1-1; 8 bases are a match to TRBD1. The CDR3 covers 13 residues. Germline-derived CDR1 and CDR2 are SGHRS and YFSETQ. J lost 8 bases, V lost 0 bases, and 3 bases had no gene match. The CDR3 spells CASSLGNRGEAFF. CDR3 DNA sequence: TGCGCCAGCAGCTTGGGCAACAGGGGGGAAGCTTTCTTT.

V usage is TRBV6-6 and J usage is TRBJ2-5, with 10 nucleotides matching TRBD1. The CDR3 sequence is 14 residues long. J gave up 5 bases and V 7 bases, and 7 bases lay outside the gene matches. CDR1 and CDR2 (germline): MNHNY, SVGAGI (reference sequence). The DNA for the CDR3 is TGTGCCAGCACACAAGACAGGGGGCGGGAGACCCAGTACTTC. This codes for CASTQDRGRETQYF.

The rearrangement links TRBV4-1 to TRBJ2-3, with TRBD2 as a possible D gene (5 bases). Looked up from germline, CDR1 is MGHRA and CDR2 is YSYEKL. V was pared by 4 bases and J by 4 bases, with 9 bases between. The CDR3 consists of 13 residues. CDR3 bases: TGCGCCAGCAGCCCACCTAGCTCAGATACGCAGTATTTT. It encodes CASSPPSSDTQYF.

V is TRBV5-4 and J is TRBJ2-4; 7 positions agree with TRBD2. Germline V gene sequence: CDR1 SGHNT, CDR2 YYREEE (reference sequence). CDR3 length: 18 amino acids. V gave up 4 bases and J gave up 3 bases; unmatched junction bases: 16. The CDR3 DNA sequence: TGTGCCAGCAGCCAGACCCGGCGGGCCCCGGGAGGCAAAAACATTCAGTACTTC. Translated: CASSQTRRAPGGKNIQYF.